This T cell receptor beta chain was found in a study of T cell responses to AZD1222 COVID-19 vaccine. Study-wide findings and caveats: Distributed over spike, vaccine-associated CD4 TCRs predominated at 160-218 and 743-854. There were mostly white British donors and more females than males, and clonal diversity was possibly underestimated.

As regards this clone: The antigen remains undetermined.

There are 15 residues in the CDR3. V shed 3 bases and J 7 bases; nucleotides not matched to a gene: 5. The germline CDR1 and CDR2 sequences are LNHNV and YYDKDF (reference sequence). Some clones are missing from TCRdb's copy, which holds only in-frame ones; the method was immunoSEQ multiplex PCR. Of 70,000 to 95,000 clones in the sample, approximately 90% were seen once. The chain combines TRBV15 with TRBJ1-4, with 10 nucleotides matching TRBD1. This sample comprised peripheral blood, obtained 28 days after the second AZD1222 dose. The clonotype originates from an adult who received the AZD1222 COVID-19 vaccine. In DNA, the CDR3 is TGTGCCACCAGCAGCCAGACAGGGGGCGGTGAAAAACTGTTTTTT. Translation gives CATSSQTGGGEKLFF.